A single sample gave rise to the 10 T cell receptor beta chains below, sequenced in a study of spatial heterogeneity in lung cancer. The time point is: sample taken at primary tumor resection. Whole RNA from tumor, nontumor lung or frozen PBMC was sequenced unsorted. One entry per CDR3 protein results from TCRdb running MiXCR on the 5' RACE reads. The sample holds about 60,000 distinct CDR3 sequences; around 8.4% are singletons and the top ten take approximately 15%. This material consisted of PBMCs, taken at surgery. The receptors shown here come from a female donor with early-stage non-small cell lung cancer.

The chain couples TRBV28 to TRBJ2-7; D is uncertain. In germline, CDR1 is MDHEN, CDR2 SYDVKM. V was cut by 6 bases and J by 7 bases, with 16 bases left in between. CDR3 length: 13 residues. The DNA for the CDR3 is TGTGCCAGCAGCCCTCCCGGTTCTCAAGAGCAGTACTTC. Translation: CASSPPGSQEQYF.

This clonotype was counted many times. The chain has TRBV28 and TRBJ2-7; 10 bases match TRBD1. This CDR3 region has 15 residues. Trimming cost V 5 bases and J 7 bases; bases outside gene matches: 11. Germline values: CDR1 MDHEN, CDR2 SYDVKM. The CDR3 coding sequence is TGTGCCAGCAGTGCTCCGGGACAGGGGAGTTTTGAGCAGTACTTC. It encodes CASSAPGQGSFEQYF. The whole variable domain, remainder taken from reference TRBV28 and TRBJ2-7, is DVKVTQSSRYLVKRTGEKVFLECVQDMDHENMFWYRQDPGLGLRLIYFSYDVKMKEKGDIPEGYSVSREKKERFSLILESASTNQTSMYLCASSAPGQGSFEQYFGPGTRLTVT.

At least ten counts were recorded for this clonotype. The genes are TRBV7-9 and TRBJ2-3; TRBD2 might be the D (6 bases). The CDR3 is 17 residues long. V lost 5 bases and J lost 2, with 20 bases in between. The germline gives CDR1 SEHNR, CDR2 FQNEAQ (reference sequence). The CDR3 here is CASSLRTTVYITDTQYF. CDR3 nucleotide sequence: TGTGCCAGCAGCCTCCGGACTACAGTCTACATCACAGATACGCAGTATTTT.

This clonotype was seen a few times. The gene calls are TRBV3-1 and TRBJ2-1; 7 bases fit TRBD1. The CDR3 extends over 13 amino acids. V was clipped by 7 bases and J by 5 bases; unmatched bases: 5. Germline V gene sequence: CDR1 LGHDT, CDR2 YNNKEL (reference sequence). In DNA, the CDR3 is TGTGCCAGCATTGGGGACAGAAACAATGAGCAGTTCTTC. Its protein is CASIGDRNNEQFF.

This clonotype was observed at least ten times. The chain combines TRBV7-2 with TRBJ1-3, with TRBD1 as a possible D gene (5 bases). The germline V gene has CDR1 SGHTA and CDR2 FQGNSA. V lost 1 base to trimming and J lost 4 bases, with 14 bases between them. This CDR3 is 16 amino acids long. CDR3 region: CASSLVGRGSGNTIYF. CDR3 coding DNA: TGTGCCAGCAGCTTAGTGGGCCGGGGGAGCGGAAACACCATATATTTT.

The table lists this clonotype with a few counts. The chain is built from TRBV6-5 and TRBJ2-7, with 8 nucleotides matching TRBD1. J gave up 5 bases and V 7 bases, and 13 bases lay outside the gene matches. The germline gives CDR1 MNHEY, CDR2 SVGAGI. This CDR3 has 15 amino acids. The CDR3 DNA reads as TGTGCCAGCAACAGGGGGATCTCCTCGGGCGACGAGCAGTACGTC. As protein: CASNRGISSGDEQYV.

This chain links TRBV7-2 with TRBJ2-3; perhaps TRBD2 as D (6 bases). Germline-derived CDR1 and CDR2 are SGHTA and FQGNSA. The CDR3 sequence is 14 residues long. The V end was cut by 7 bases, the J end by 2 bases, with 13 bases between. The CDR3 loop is CASTWGGTTDTQYF. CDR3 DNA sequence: TGTGCCAGCACTTGGGGCGGGACCACAGATACGCAGTATTTT. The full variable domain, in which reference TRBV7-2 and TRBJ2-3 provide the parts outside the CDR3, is GAGVSQSPSNKVTEKGKDVELRCDPISGHTALYWYRQSLGQGLEFLIYFQGNSAPDKSGLPSDRFSAERTGGSVSTLTIQRTQQEDSAVYLCASTWGGTTDTQYFGPGTRLTVL.

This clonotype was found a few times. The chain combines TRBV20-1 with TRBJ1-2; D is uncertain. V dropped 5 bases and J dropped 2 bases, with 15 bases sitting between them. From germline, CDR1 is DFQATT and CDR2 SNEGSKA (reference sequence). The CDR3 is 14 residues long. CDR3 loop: CSAGASRRNYGYTF. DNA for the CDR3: TGCAGTGCTGGAGCGAGTCGACGAAACTATGGCTACACCTTC.

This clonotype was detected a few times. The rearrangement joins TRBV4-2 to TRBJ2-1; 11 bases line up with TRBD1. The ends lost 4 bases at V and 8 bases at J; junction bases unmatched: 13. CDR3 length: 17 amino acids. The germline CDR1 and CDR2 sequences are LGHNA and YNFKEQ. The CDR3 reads CASSLTNTGTGGHEQFF. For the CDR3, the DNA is TGTGCCAGCAGCCTAACGAACACCGGGACAGGGGGGCATGAGCAGTTCTTC.

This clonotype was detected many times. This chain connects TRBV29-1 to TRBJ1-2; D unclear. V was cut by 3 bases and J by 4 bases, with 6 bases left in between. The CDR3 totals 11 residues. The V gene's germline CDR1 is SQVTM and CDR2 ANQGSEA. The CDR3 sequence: CSVEEGYGYTF. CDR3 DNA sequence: TGCAGCGTTGAGGAGGGCTATGGCTACACCTTC.